This is a list of T cell receptor beta chains from one sample in a study of blood T cell repertoires in COVID-19. This table comes from immunoSEQ multiplex PCR, and its TCRdb copy is limited to in-frame clones, with some not included. This table has 200,000 to 250,000 clones, around nine tenths appearing once. The sample consisted of peripheral blood. All receptors come from a man in his 60s who had recovered from COVID-19. CDR3s include the opening cysteine and the closing phenylalanine or tryptophan. The order of the fields is J gene, V gene, D gene, clone size, CDR3 DNA, CDR3 protein. The D gene is left open where the match is weak. A row's size may be missing; if present it is once, few, many or a size class.

>TRBJ1-1|TRBV11-2|TRBD1|NA
TGTGCCAGCAGCTTAGCACGTCAGGGGGCCAGCGAAGCTTTCTTT
CASSLARQGASEAFF
>TRBJ2-5|TRBV19|TRBD1|once
TGTGCCAGTAGCCCGGGACAGGGGTTCCGAGAGACCCAGTACTTC
CASSPGQGFRETQYF
>TRBJ1-5|TRBV2|TRBD1|NA
TGTGCCAGCAGTGCGGACAGGGGTGCTTGGAGCAATCAGCCCCAGCATTTT
CASSADRGAWSNQPQHF
>TRBJ2-1|TRBV7-2|NA|NA
TGTGCCAGCAGCTTAACGAGGACCCCGGGGAATGAGCAGTTCTTC
CASSLTRTPGNEQFF
>TRBJ1-5|TRBV2|TRBD1|once
TGTGCCAGCAGCGGGACAGGGAGCAATCAGCCCCAGCATTTT
CASSGTGSNQPQHF
>TRBJ1-1|TRBV6-5|TRBD1|NA
TGTGCCAGCAGTTACCACAGGGGTATCACTGAAGCTTTCTTT
CASSYHRGITEAFF
>TRBJ2-6|TRBV15|TRBD1|NA
TGTGCCACCAGCAGAGATAGGTTGCAGGGGGTGCCCTCTGGGGCCAACGTCCTGACTTTC
CATSRDRLQGVPSGANVLTF
>TRBJ1-5|TRBV19|NA|few
TGTGCCAGTTGCGGCTGGAATCAGCCCCAGCATTTT
CASCGWNQPQHF
>TRBJ2-3|TRBV18|TRBD1|NA
TGTGCCAGCTCACCACTACCGGGACAGGGCTCAGATACGCAGTATTTT
CASSPLPGQGSDTQYF
>TRBJ2-7|TRBV6-5|TRBD2|NA
TGTGCCAGCAGTTACAGTAGCGGGAGCAACTCCTACGAGCAGTACTTC
CASSYSSGSNSYEQYF
>TRBJ2-1|TRBV28|NA|NA
TGTGCCAGCAGTTCACGGGGTTACAATGAGCAGTTCTTC
CASSSRGYNEQFF
>TRBJ2-3|TRBV4-2|TRBD2|once
TGTGCCAGCAGCCAAGATGTGACTAGCGGGAGAACAGATACGCAGTATTTT
CASSQDVTSGRTDTQYF
>TRBJ1-1|TRBV6-6|NA|NA
TGTGCCAGCACCCGAGCGGGCGGGTATGGTGAAGCTTTCTTT
CASTRAGGYGEAFF
>TRBJ1-2|TRBV7-9|TRBD1|NA
TGTGCCAGCAGCCCACCGGGACAGGGGTTTGGCTACACCTTC
CASSPPGQGFGYTF
>TRBJ1-6|TRBV6-6|TRBD1|NA
TGTGCCAGCAGTTTGACAGGGACTAATTCACCCCTCCACTTT
CASSLTGTNSPLHF
>TRBJ1-6|TRBV5-1|NA|NA
TGCGCCAGCAGCTTGGTTCTTAATTCACCCCTCCACTTT
CASSLVLNSPLHF
>TRBJ1-6|TRBV6-5|TRBD1|NA
TGTGCCAGCAGACCGGGACAGGTAAATAATTCACCCCTCCACTTT
CASRPGQVNNSPLHF
>TRBJ2-5|TRBV2|TRBD2|few
TGTGCCAGCAGTATAGGACTAGCGGGGGGGCCAGAGACCCAGTACTTC
CASSIGLAGGPETQYF
>TRBJ2-7|TRBV19|TRBD1|once
TGTGCCAGTAGTATCCGACAGGGCGCCTACGAGCAGTACTTC
CASSIRQGAYEQYF
>TRBJ2-3|TRBV19|NA|NA
TGTGCCAGTAGTACACAGGACACAGATACGCAGTATTTT
CASSTQDTDTQYF
>TRBJ1-6|TRBV25-1|TRBD1|few
TGTGCCAGCACCGCGGACAGGGGCAATTCACCCCTCCACTTT
CASTADRGNSPLHF
>TRBJ1-6|TRBV21-1|NA|NA
TGTGCCAGCAGCAAAGGGGGGGAGGGAGATTCACCCCTCCACTTT
CASSKGGEGDSPLHF
>TRBJ1-1|TRBV6-5|NA|NA
TGTGCCAGCAGTTACCCAGGGAACACTGAAGCTTTCTTT
CASSYPGNTEAFF
>TRBJ2-2|TRBV7-3|TRBD2|NA
TGTGCCAGCAGCTACCGCGCGGGAGAAATCGGCGGGGAGCTGTTTTTT
CASSYRAGEIGGELFF
>TRBJ2-2|TRBV7-3|NA|NA
TGTGCCAGACCAAAGGGCGACAGGCTGAACACCGGGGAGCTGTTTTTT
CARPKGDRLNTGELFF
>TRBJ1-4|TRBV6-1|NA|NA
TGTGCCAGCAGTGAACCCTCTGCAACTAATGAAAAACTGTTTTTT
CASSEPSATNEKLFF
>TRBJ2-2|TRBV28|NA|NA
TGTGCCAGCAGCGGGACTCCCAACACCGGGGAGCTGTTTTTT
CASSGTPNTGELFF
>TRBJ1-2|TRBV6-1|NA|NA
TGTGCCAGCAGTGAACAGGTCTCCCGTCGGGGCTACACCTTC
CASSEQVSRRGYTF
>TRBJ2-7|TRBV19|NA|NA
TGTGCCAGTAGTTGGAGGGTAGGCATGTACGAGCAGTACTTC
CASSWRVGMYEQYF
>TRBJ2-1|TRBV10-3|NA|NA
TGTGCCATCAGTCCCGGACAGACCTCCTACAATGAGCAGTTCTTC
CAISPGQTSYNEQFF
>TRBJ1-1|TRBV7-9|NA|few
TGTGCCAGCAGCGCCAGGGGAGGGACTGAAGCTTTCTTT
CASSARGGTEAFF
>TRBJ2-1|TRBV2|TRBD2|NA
TGTGCCAGCAGTGAAAGGTTTAGCGGGAGAGGAGGCAATGAGCAGTTCTTC
CASSERFSGRGGNEQFF
>TRBJ2-3|TRBV6-1|NA|NA
TGTGCCAGCAGTGTGTTCGGGAGTCTCCCAACAGATACGCAGTATTTT
CASSVFGSLPTDTQYF
>TRBJ2-3|TRBV6-5|NA|NA
TGTGCCAGCAGTTACGAGCGGTTCACAGATACGCAGTATTTT
CASSYERFTDTQYF
>TRBJ2-2|TRBV27|TRBD2|NA
TGTGCCAGCAGCCGAACCGGGACTAGCGGGTTTGGGGAGCTGTTTTTT
CASSRTGTSGFGELFF
>TRBJ2-7|TRBV7-2|TRBD2|NA
TGTGCCAGCAGCTTACGACCCACTAGCGGGAGCTACGAGCAGTACTTC
CASSLRPTSGSYEQYF
>TRBJ2-7|TRBV28|TRBD2|NA
TGTGCCAGCAGTTCCTCTAGCGGGAGGAGAGAGCAGTACTTC
CASSSSSGRREQYF
>TRBJ2-5|TRBV27|NA|NA
TGTGCCAGCAGTTTTGGTGGGGGATCAACTCGGACTAAAGAGACCCAGTACTTC
CASSFGGGSTRTKETQYF
>TRBJ2-7|TRBV7-6|NA|NA
TGTGCCAGCAGCTTAGCCGGTACAGGAACCTACGAGCAGTACTTC
CASSLAGTGTYEQYF
>TRBJ2-1|TRBV7-9|TRBD2|NA
TGTGCCAGCAGCTTAGCGCTGACTAGCGGGGGGCACAATGAGCAGTTCTTC
CASSLALTSGGHNEQFF